This TCR beta chain was recorded in a study of early T cells in non-severe SARS-CoV-2 infection. Findings of the study overall: Private and CD4 specificities were missed by VDJdb matching, skewed to anti-spike CD8.

The CDR3 runs 13 residues. Germline V gene data show CDR1 as SNHLY and CDR2 as FYNNEI. This clonotype was observed many times. The target antigen is unknown. Tagging with unique molecular identifiers was applied to individual cDNA molecules. TCRdb reprocessed the 5' RACE reads via MiXCR and lists one record per CDR3 protein. Altogether some 30,000 distinct CDR3 sequences are present, 3.5% to 5.5% being singletons, with the ten largest covering less than 6%. The TCR comes from an adult who was a healthcare worker with PCR-confirmed SARS-CoV-2 infection or an uninfected control (not recorded which). The chain uses TRBV2 and TRBJ1-2, with 10 bases identical to TRBD1. The starting material was whole blood, obtained at baseline. The CDR3 nucleotides read TGTGCTTGGGGCGGGACAGGGGACTATGGCTACACCTTC. Encoded protein: CAWGGTGDYGYTF.